This T cell receptor beta chain emerged from a study of T-cell reconstitution after alpha-beta-depleted transplantation in children. For TCRbeta, the library was prepared with unique molecular identifiers. TCRdb ran MiXCR on the PCR reads and lists one entry per CDR3 protein. This sample carries 490,000 or so distinct CDR3 sequences, approximately 12% of them seen once, and the ten largest clones take under 7%. Only a few counts were recorded for this clonotype. With 6 bases clipped from V and 6 bases from J, the junction kept 9 bases outside the gene matches. CDR1 is DFQATT and CDR2 is SNEGSKA in the germline V gene (reference sequence). CDR3 length: 13 amino acids.

The clonotype was recovered from a human donor who donated a stem cell graft to a child with combined immunodeficiency. The sequencing here drew on PBMCs from the stem cell graft donor, taken from the stem cell graft. The rearrangement joins TRBV20-1 to TRBJ1-2; 8 bases are shared with TRBD1. The CDR3 coding sequence is TGCAGTGCCCAGATGGACAGGGTCCATGGCTACACCTTC. Its translation: CSAQMDRVHGYTF.